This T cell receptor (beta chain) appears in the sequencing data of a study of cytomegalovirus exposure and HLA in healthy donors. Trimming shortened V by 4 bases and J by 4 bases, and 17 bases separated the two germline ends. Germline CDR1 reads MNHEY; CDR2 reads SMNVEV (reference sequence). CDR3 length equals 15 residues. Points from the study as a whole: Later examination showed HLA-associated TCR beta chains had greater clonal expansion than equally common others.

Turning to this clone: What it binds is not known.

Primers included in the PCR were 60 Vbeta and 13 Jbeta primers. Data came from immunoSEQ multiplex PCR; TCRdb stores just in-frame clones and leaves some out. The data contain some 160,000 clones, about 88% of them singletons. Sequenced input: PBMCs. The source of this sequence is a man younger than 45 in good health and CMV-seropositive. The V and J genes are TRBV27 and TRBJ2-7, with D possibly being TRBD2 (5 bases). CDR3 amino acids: CASSWTGSGRYEQYF. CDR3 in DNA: TGTGCCAGCAGTTGGACTGGCAGCGGTAGGTACGAGCAGTACTTC.